This T cell receptor (beta chain) was identified in a study of early T cells in non-severe SARS-CoV-2 infection. Attachment of unique molecular identifiers was made to individual cDNA molecules. TCRdb re-called the 5' RACE reads with MiXCR, one entry per CDR3 protein. The data hold 49,000 or so distinct CDR3 sequences, with about 6.3% observed a single time. As for this clonotype: No antigen is known for it.

This CDR3 has 16 amino acids. Deletions cut 4 bases from V and 0 bases from J, with 16 bases between. The germline gives CDR1 MDHEN, CDR2 SYDVKM. General study points: Anti-spike CD8 responses were favored in VDJdb matching, and private and CD4 specificities were missed.

The receptor was isolated from an adult who was a healthcare worker with PCR-confirmed SARS-CoV-2 infection or an uninfected control (not recorded which). The sequencing here drew on whole blood, taken at baseline. This chain joins TRBV28 and TRBJ2-7, with D tentatively TRBD1 or TRBD2 (5 bases each). The CDR3 sequence is CASSSLTGTASYEQYF. The CDR3 DNA is TGTGCCAGCAGTTCCCTGACCGGGACGGCCTCCTACGAGCAGTACTTC.